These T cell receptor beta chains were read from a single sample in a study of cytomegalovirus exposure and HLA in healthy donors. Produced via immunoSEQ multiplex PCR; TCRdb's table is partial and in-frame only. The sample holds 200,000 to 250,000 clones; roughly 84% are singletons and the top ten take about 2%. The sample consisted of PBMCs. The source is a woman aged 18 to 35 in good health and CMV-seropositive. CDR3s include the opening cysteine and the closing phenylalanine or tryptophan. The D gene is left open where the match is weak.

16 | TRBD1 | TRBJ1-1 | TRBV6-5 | CASSYDRGRLHAQAFF | TGTGCCAGCAGTTATGACAGGGGGCGCCTACATGCTCAAGCTTTCTTT
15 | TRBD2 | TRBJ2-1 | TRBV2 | CASTLMTSGSSEQFF | TGTGCCAGCACCTTGATGACTAGCGGGAGTAGTGAGCAGTTCTTC
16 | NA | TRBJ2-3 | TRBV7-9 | CASSSGEIVSTDTQYF | TGTGCCAGCAGCTCGGGGGAGATAGTTTCGACAGATACGCAGTATTTT
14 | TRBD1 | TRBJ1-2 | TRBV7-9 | CASSLVGTGYGYTF | TGTGCCAGCAGCTTAGTGGGGACAGGCTATGGCTACACCTTC
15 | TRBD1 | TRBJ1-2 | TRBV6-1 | CASSEAGQGLHGYTF | TGTGCCAGCAGTGAAGCGGGACAGGGGCTTCATGGCTACACCTTC
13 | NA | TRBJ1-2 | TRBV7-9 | CASSLARAGKSIF | TGTGCCAGCAGCTTAGCCCGGGCAGGGAAGTCAATTTTC
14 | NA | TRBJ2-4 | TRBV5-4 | CASSLSGATNIQYF | TGTGCCAGCAGCTTGTCGGGAGCGACAAACATTCAGTACTTC
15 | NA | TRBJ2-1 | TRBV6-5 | CASTALAGIYNEQFF | TGTGCCAGCACCGCCCTGGCGGGCATCTACAATGAGCAGTTCTTC
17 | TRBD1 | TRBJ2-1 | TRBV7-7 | CASSLTRGPASYNEQFF | TGTGCTAGCAGCTTAACGAGGGGGCCGGCATCCTACAATGAGCAGTTCTTC
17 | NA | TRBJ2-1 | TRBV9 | CASSVEGGTATDNEQFF | TGTGCCAGCAGCGTAGAAGGCGGGACAGCTACAGACAATGAGCAGTTCTTC
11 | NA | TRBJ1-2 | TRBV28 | CASRSGLGYTF | TGTGCCAGCAGATCAGGGCTGGGCTACACCTTC
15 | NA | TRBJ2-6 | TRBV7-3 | CASSQPRAGANVLTF | TGTGCCAGCAGCCAGCCCAGGGCTGGGGCCAACGTCCTGACTTTC